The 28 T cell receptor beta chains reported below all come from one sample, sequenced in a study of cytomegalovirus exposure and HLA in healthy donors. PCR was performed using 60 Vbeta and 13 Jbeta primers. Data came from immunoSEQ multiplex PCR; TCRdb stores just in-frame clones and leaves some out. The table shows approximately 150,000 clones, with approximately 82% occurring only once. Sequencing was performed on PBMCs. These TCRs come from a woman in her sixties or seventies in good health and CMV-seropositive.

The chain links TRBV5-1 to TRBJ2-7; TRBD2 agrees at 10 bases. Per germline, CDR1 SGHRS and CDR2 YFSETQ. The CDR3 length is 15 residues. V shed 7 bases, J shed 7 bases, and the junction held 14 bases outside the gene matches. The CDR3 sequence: CASRTPAGGPREQYF. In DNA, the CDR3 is TGCGCCAGCCGCACCCCAGCGGGAGGGCCGAGGGAGCAGTACTTC.

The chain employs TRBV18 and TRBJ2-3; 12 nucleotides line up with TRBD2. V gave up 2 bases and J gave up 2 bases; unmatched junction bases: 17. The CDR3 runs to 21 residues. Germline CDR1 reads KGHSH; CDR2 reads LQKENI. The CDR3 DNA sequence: TGTGCCAGCTCACCAACGGCTAGCGGGAGGGGACCCAAAGTCCCCACAGATACGCAGTATTTT. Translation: CASSPTASGRGPKVPTDTQYF. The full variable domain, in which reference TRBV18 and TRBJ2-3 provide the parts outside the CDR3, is NAGVMQNPRHLVRRRGQEARLRCSPMKGHSHVYWYRQLPEEGLKFMVYLQKENIIDESGMPKERFSAEFPKEGPSILRIQQVVRGDSAAYFCASSPTASGRGPKVPTDTQYFGPGTRLTVL.

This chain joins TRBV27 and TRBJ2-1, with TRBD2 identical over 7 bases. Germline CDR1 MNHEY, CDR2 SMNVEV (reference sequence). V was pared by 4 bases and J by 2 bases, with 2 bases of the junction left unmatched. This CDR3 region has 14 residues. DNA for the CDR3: TGTGCCAGCAGTTCTAGCGGAACCTACAATGAGCAGTTCTTC. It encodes CASSSSGTYNEQFF.

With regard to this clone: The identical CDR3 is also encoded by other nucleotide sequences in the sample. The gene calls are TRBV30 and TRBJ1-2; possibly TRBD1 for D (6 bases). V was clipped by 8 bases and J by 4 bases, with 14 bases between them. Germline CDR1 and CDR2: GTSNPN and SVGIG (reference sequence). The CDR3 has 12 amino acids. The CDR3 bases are TGTGCCCGCGCCGGGACACTCTATGGCTACACCTTC. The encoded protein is CARAGTLYGYTF.

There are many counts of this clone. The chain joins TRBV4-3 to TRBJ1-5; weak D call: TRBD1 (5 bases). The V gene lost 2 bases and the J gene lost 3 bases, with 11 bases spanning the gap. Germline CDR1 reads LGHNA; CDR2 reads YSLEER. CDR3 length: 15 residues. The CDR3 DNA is TGCGCCAGCAGCCAAACCACAGGATCCAATCAGCCCCAGCATTTT. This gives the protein CASSQTTGSNQPQHF.

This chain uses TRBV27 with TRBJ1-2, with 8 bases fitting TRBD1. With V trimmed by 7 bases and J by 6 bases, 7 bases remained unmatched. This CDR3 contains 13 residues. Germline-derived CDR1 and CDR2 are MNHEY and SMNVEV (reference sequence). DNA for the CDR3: TGTGCCAGCACCGCGGCAGGGGGCAATGGCTACACCTTC. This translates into CASTAAGGNGYTF.

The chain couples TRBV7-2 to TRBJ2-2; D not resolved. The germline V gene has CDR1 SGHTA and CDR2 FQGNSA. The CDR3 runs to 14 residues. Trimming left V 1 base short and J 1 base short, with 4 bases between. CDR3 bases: TGTGCCAGCAGCTTAGGTCTGAACACCGGGGAGCTGTTTTTT. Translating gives CASSLGLNTGELFF.

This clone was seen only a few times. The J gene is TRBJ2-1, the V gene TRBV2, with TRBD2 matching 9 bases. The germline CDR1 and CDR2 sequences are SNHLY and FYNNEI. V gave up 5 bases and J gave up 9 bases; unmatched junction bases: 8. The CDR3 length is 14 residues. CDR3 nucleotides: TGTGCCAGCAGTCCTCTAGCGGGACGACTTGAGCAGTTCTTC. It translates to CASSPLAGRLEQFF.

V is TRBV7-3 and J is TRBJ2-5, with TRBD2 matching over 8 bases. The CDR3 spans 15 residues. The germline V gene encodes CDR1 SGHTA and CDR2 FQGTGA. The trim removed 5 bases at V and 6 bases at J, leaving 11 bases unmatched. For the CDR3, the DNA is TGTGCCAGCAGCCCCACGGGGGGGGCCCCCAAGACCCAGTACTTC. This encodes CASSPTGGAPKTQYF.

The CDR3 here is CASSPRLAGGYEQYF. CDR3 in DNA: TGTGCCAGTAGTCCAAGACTAGCGGGAGGCTACGAGCAGTACTTC. The gene calls are TRBV19 and TRBJ2-7, with TRBD2 matching 13 bases. Germline V lookup: CDR1 LNHDA, CDR2 SQIVND (reference sequence). J lost 3 bases, V lost 5 bases, and 4 bases had no gene match. The CDR3 totals 15 residues.

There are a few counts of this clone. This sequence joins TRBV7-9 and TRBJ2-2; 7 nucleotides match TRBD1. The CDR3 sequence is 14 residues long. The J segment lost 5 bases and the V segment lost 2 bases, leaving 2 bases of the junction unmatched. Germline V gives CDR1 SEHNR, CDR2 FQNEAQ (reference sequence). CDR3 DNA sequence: TGTGCCAGCAGCTTACAACAGGGGACCGGGGAGCTGTTTTTT. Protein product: CASSLQQGTGELFF.

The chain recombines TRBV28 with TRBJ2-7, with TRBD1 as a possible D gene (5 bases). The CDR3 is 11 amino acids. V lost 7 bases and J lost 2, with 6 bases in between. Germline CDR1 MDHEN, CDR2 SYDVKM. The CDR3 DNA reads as TGTGCCAGCACAGGGACCTACGAGCAGTACTTC. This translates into CASTGTYEQYF.

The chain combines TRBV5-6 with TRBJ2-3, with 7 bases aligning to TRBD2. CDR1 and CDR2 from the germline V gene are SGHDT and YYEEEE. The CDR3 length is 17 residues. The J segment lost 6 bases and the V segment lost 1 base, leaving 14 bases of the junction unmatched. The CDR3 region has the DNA TGTGCCAGCAGCTTGTACGGTTCGGCGGGGGAGGTGGATACGCAGTATTTT. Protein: CASSLYGSAGEVDTQYF. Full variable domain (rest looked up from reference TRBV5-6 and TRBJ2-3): DAGVTQSPTHLIKTRGQQVTLRCSPKSGHDTVSWYQQALGQGPQFIFQYYEEEERQRGNFPDRFSGHQFPNYSSELNVNALLLGDSALYLCASSLYGSAGEVDTQYFGPGTRLTVL.

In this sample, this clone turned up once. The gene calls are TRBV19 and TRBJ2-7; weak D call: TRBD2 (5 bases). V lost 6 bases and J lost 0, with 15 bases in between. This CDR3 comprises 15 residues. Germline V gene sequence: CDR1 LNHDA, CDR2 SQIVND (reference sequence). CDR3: CASSPIFTSSYEQYF. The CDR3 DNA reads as TGTGCCAGTAGCCCGATCTTCACTAGCTCCTACGAGCAGTACTTC.

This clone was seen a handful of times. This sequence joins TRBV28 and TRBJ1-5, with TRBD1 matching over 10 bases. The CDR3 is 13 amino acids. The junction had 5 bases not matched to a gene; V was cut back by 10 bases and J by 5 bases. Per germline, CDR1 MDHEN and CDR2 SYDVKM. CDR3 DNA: TGTGCCACCGGGACAGGGGTGTATCAGCCCCAGCATTTT. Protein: CATGTGVYQPQHF. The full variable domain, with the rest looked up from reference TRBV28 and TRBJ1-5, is DVKVTQSSRYLVKRTGEKVFLECVQDMDHENMFWYRQDPGLGLRLIYFSYDVKMKEKGDIPEGYSVSREKKERFSLILESASTNQTSMYLCATGTGVYQPQHFGDGTRLSIL.

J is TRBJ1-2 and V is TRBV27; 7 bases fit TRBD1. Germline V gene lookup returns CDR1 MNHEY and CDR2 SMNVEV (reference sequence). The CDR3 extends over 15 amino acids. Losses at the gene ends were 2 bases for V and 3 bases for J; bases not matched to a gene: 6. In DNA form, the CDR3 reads TGTGCCAGCAGTTTAGGGGGACAGATCCACTATGGCTACACCTTC. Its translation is CASSLGGQIHYGYTF.

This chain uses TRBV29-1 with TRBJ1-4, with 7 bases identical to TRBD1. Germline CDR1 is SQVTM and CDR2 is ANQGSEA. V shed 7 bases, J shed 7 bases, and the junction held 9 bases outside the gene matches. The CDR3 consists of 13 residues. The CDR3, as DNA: TGCAGCGCGTCGGGGACAGCGGGTGAAAAACTGTTTTTT. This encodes CSASGTAGEKLFF.

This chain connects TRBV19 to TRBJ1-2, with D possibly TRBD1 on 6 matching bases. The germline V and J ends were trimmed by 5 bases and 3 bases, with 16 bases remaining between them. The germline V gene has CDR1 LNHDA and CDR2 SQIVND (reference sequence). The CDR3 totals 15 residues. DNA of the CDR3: TGTGCCAGTAGTGCCTGGACAGTCGAGTACTATGGCTACACCTTC. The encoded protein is CASSAWTVEYYGYTF.

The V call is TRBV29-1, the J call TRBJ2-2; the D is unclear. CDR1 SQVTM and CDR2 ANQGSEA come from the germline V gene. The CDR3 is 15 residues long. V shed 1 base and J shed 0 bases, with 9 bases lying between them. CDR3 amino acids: CSVEGGQTNTGELFF. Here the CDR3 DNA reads TGCAGCGTTGAAGGAGGCCAAACGAACACCGGGGAGCTGTTTTTT.

CDR3 loop: CASSFLSGPNTGELFF. CDR3 sequence (DNA): TGTGCCAGCAGCTTTCTGAGCGGACCGAACACCGGGGAGCTGTTTTTT. This chain joins TRBV11-2 and TRBJ2-2; D may be TRBD2 (5 bases). The germline V gene encodes CDR1 SGHAT and CDR2 FQNNGV. With 3 bases removed from V and 0 bases from J, the gap between germline ends came to 11 bases. This CDR3 region has 16 residues.

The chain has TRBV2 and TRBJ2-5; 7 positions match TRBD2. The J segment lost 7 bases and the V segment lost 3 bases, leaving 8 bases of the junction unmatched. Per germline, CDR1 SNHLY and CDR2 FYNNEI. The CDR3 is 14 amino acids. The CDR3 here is CASSEPAGRRTQYF. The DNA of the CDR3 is TGTGCCAGCAGTGAGCCAGCGGGAAGGCGGACCCAGTACTTC.

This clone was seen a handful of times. The CDR3 DNA reads as TGTGCCATCAGCCTGACAGAAGAGGACACCATATATTTT. It translates to CAISLTEEDTIYF. This chain connects TRBV10-3 to TRBJ1-3; D possibly corresponds to TRBD1 (5 bases). The CDR3 totals 13 residues. Looked up from germline, CDR1 is ENHRY and CDR2 is SYGVKD. V lost 6 bases, J lost 8 bases, and 14 bases lay in between.

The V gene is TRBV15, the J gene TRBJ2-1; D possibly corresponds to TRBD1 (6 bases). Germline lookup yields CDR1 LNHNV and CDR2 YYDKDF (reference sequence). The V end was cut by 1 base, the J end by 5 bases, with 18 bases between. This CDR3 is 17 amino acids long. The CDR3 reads CATSRVGAAPGNNEQFF. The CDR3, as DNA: TGTGCCACCAGCAGAGTGGGGGCTGCCCCCGGGAACAATGAGCAGTTCTTC.

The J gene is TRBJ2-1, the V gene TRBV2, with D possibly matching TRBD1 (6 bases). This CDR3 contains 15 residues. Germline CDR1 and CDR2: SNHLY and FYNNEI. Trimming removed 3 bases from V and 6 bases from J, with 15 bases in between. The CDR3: CASSDIQGNVNEQFF. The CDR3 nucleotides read TGTGCCAGCAGTGATATACAGGGTAACGTCAATGAGCAGTTCTTC.

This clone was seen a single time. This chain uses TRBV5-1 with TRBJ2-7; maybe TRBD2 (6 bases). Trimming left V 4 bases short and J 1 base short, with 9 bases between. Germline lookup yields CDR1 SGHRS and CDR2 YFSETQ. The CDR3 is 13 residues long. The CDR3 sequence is CASSQGLSYEQYF. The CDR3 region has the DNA TGCGCCAGCAGCCAGGGACTTTCCTACGAGCAGTACTTC.

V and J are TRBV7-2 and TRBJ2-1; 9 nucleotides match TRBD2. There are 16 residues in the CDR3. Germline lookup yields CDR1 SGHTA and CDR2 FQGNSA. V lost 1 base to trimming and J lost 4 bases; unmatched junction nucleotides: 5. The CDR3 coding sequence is TGTGCCAGCAGCTTAGGATGGACTAGCGAGTACAATGAGCAGTTCTTC. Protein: CASSLGWTSEYNEQFF.

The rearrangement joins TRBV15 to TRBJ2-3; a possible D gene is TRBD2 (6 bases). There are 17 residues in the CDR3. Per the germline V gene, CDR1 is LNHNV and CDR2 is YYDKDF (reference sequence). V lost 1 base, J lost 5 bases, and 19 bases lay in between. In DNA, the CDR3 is TGTGCCACCAGCAGAGTCCCTTGGCGGGAACGGAAAGATACGCAGTATTTT. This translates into CATSRVPWRERKDTQYF.

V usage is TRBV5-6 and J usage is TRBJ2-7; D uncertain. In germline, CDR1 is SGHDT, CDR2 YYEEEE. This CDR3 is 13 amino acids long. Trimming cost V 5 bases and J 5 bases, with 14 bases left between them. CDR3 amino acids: CASRTLVANEQYF. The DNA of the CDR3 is TGTGCCAGCAGAACTCTAGTGGCGAACGAGCAGTACTTC.